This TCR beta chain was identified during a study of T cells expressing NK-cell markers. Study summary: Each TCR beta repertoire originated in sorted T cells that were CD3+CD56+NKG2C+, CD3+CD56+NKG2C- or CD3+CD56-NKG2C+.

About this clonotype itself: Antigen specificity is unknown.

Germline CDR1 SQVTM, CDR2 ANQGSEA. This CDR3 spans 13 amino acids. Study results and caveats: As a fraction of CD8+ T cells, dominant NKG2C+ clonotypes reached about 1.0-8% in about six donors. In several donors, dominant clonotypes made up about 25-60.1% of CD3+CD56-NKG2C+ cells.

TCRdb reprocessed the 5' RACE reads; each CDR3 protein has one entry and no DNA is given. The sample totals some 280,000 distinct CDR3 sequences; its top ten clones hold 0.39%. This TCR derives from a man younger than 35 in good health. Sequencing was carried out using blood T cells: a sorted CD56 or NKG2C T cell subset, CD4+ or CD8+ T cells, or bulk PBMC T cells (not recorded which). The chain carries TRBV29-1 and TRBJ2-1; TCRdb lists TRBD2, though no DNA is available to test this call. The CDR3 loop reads CSVGRVIGNEQFF.